Presented here are 19 T cell receptor beta chains from one specimen sequenced in a study of cytomegalovirus exposure and HLA in healthy donors. It was with 60 Vbeta and 13 Jbeta primers that the PCR ran. This table comes from immunoSEQ multiplex PCR, and its TCRdb copy is limited to in-frame clones, with some not included. This table holds 120,000 to 150,000 clones, around 84% found once. The source material was PBMCs. The receptors stem from a boy aged 2-9 years in good health and CMV-seronegative.

The chain employs TRBV18 and TRBJ2-1; D may be TRBD2 (5 bases). The germline V and J ends were trimmed by 2 bases and 10 bases, with 12 bases remaining between them. The CDR3 extends over 13 amino acids. Germline V gene sequence: CDR1 KGHSH, CDR2 LQKENI. The chain's CDR3 is CASSPRLAEEQFF. The CDR3 DNA reads TGTGCCAGCTCACCAAGGCTAGCAGAAGAGCAGTTCTTC. Using reference TRBV18 and TRBJ2-1 for the parts outside the CDR3, the full variable domain is NAGVMQNPRHLVRRRGQEARLRCSPMKGHSHVYWYRQLPEEGLKFMVYLQKENIIDESGMPKERFSAEFPKEGPSILRIQQVVRGDSAAYFCASSPRLAEEQFFGPGTRLTVL.

This clone was found once. V gene TRBV28 combines with J gene TRBJ2-7; 7 bases map to TRBD1. Trimming at V came to 7 bases and at J to 1 base, leaving 7 bases not matched to a gene. CDR1 is MDHEN and CDR2 is SYDVKM in the germline V gene. This CDR3 has 14 residues. CDR3 sequence: CASIPTGRSYEQYF. In DNA form, the CDR3 reads TGTGCCAGCATACCGACAGGGCGGTCCTACGAGCAGTACTTC. Complete variable domain (other parts from reference TRBV28 and TRBJ2-7): DVKVTQSSRYLVKRTGEKVFLECVQDMDHENMFWYRQDPGLGLRLIYFSYDVKMKEKGDIPEGYSVSREKKERFSLILESASTNQTSMYLCASIPTGRSYEQYFGPGTRLTVT.

This clone has just a few counts. The V and J genes are TRBV19 and TRBJ2-7; D perhaps matches TRBD2 (6 bases). The germline V gene has CDR1 LNHDA and CDR2 SQIVND (reference sequence). CDR3 size: 13 residues. V lost 3 bases to trimming and J lost 9 bases, with 15 bases between them. The CDR3 DNA reads as TGTGCCAGTAGTATGGGGACTCCATTTGGGCAGTACTTC. Its translation is CASSMGTPFGQYF.

J is TRBJ2-1 and V is TRBV4-3; TRBD2 matches at 9 bases. V was pared by 3 bases and J by 8 bases, with 8 bases of the junction left unmatched. The CDR3 totals 15 residues. CDR1 and CDR2 (germline): LGHNA, YSLEER. CDR3 sequence reads: CASSHSYSGSDEQFF. CDR3 DNA sequence: TGCGCCAGCAGCCATTCATATAGCGGGAGCGATGAGCAGTTCTTC.

The chain employs TRBV4-2 and TRBJ1-5, with 7 bases identical to TRBD1. The CDR3 contains 17 residues. Losses at the gene ends were 0 bases for V and 7 bases for J; bases not matched to a gene: 12. In germline, CDR1 is LGHNA, CDR2 YNFKEQ. CDR3 coding DNA: TGTGCCAGCAGCCAAGATAACGGACAGGTTTATTCCCAGCCCCAGCATTTT. Amino acids: CASSQDNGQVYSQPQHF.

The V call is TRBV10-3, the J call TRBJ2-5; 11 nucleotides align to TRBD2. CDR1 is ENHRY and CDR2 is SYGVKD in the germline V gene. The trim removed 2 bases at V and 0 bases at J, leaving 8 bases unmatched. This CDR3 has 18 residues. The DNA of the CDR3 is TGTGCCATCAGTGAGCCAAAACCGGGACTAGCGGACCAAGAGACCCAGTACTTC. As protein: CAISEPKPGLADQETQYF.

The count of this clone is one. The V call is TRBV7-2, the J call TRBJ1-2; no definite D call. Germline V CDR1 and CDR2: SGHTA, FQGNSA. This CDR3 has 14 residues. Trimming removed 5 bases at V and 0 bases at J, with 10 bases between. The CDR3 loop is CASSPRLANYGYTF. CDR3 nucleotides: TGTGCCAGCAGCCCCCGTCTAGCTAACTATGGCTACACCTTC. Using reference TRBV7-2 and TRBJ1-2 for the parts outside the CDR3, the full variable domain is GAGVSQSPSNKVTEKGKDVELRCDPISGHTALYWYRQSLGQGLEFLIYFQGNSAPDKSGLPSDRFSAERTGGSVSTLTIQRTQQEDSAVYLCASSPRLANYGYTFGSGTRLTVV.

This sequence joins TRBV27 and TRBJ2-7, with 8 bases matching TRBD2. Losses at the gene ends were 6 bases for V and 4 bases for J; bases not matched to a gene: 8. The CDR3 length is 14 residues. CDR1 MNHEY and CDR2 SMNVEV come from the germline V gene (reference sequence). The CDR3 spells CASRVEERGYEQYF. CDR3 nucleotide sequence: TGTGCCAGCAGGGTGGAGGAGCGGGGGTACGAGCAGTACTTC.

The V and J genes are TRBV4-3 and TRBJ2-5; 9 bases line up with TRBD2. The better agreement between TRBJ2-7 and the DNA end casts doubt on the J call. The CDR3 is made up of 17 amino acids. CDR1 is LGHNA and CDR2 is YSLEER in the germline V gene. The DNA for the CDR3 is TGCGCCAGCAGCCAGCAAAGAGCGGGAGGCACCTCCTACGAGCAGTACTTC. This sequence encodes CASSQQRAGGTSYEQYF.

CDR3 DNA sequence: TGTGCCAGCAGCTTAGTCGCCCGGGACAAAGCCTACGAGCAGTACTTC. It translates to CASSLVARDKAYEQYF. The rearrangement joins TRBV7-8 to TRBJ2-7; a possible D gene is TRBD1 (6 bases). The CDR3 is 16 residues long. Germline V CDR1 and CDR2: SGHVS, FQNEAQ. V lost 1 base and J lost 2, with 15 bases in between.

This clone showed up just a few times. This rearrangement joins TRBV5-6 to TRBJ1-2; unclear D gene. The length of the CDR3 is 15 residues. The V end was cut by 4 bases, the J end by 5 bases, with 18 bases between. Germline CDR1 reads SGHDT; CDR2 reads YYEEEE. The CDR3 DNA reads as TGTGCCAGCAGCGACCGTCCTGACACGAATTATGGCTACACCTTC. Translation: CASSDRPDTNYGYTF. Complete variable domain (other parts from reference TRBV5-6 and TRBJ1-2): DAGVTQSPTHLIKTRGQQVTLRCSPKSGHDTVSWYQQALGQGPQFIFQYYEEEERQRGNFPDRFSGHQFPNYSSELNVNALLLGDSALYLCASSDRPDTNYGYTFGSGTRLTVV.

This clone was counted between two and nine times. The chain employs TRBV6-4 and TRBJ2-5; TRBD2 agrees at 11 bases. The CDR3 sequence is 15 residues long. Germline CDR1 and CDR2: MRHNA and SNTAGT. Germline trimming cut 5 bases from V and 2 bases from J; bases unmatched to any gene: 4. The CDR3 coding sequence is TGTGCCAGCAGTATACTAGCGGGGGCTCAAGAGACCCAGTACTTC. It specifies CASSILAGAQETQYF.

The rearrangement joins TRBV19 to TRBJ1-2; TRBD1 aligns across 8 bases. The CDR3 is 17 amino acids. The V gene end was trimmed by 3 bases and the J gene end by 4 bases; junction bases not matched to a gene: 13. The germline V gene encodes CDR1 LNHDA and CDR2 SQIVND (reference sequence). DNA for the CDR3: TGTGCCAGTAGTATTACCATGCCGGGGACAGGATTCTATGGCTACACCTTC. Amino acids: CASSITMPGTGFYGYTF.

The CDR3 sequence is CASSADKRPNYGYTF. DNA of the CDR3: TGCGCCAGCAGCGCCGATAAGCGACCTAACTATGGCTACACCTTC. The chain links TRBV5-1 to TRBJ1-2; D not resolved. The CDR3 is 15 residues long. Between the trimmed V and J ends, which lost 4 bases and 0 bases, there was a span of 13 bases. Germline CDR1 and CDR2: SGHRS and YFSETQ. The whole variable domain, filled in from reference TRBV5-1 and TRBJ1-2, reads KAGVTQTPRYLIKTRGQQVTLSCSPISGHRSVSWYQQTPGQGLQFLFEYFSETQRNKGNFPGRFSGRQFSNSRSEMNVSTLELGDSALYLCASSADKRPNYGYTFGSGTRLTVV.

There are a few counts of this clone. V usage is TRBV27 and J usage is TRBJ1-2, with 7 bases matching TRBD1. Germline V gene sequence: CDR1 MNHEY, CDR2 SMNVEV (reference sequence). The CDR3 spans 15 residues. The J segment lost 6 bases and the V segment lost 3 bases, leaving 10 bases of the junction unmatched. CDR3 protein: CASSFLRDDRDGYTF. CDR3 DNA: TGTGCCAGCAGTTTCCTCCGGGACGACAGGGATGGCTACACCTTC.

The sample holds one count of this clone. This chain uses TRBV6-5 with TRBJ1-6; TRBD1 matches 7 bases. The ends lost 2 bases at V and 9 bases at J; junction bases unmatched: 10. Germline V lookup: CDR1 MNHEY, CDR2 SVGAGI. The CDR3 is 16 amino acids. CDR3 loop: CASSYGRGTVSSPLHF. The CDR3 nucleotides are TGTGCCAGCAGTTACGGACGAGGGACAGTGAGTTCACCCCTCCACTTT.

This rearrangement joins TRBV27 to TRBJ1-6, with D perhaps TRBD1 (6 bases). This CDR3 comprises 16 residues. The V gene lost 6 bases and the J gene lost 0 bases, with 12 bases spanning the gap. Germline V lookup: CDR1 MNHEY, CDR2 SMNVEV (reference sequence). The DNA of the CDR3 is TGTGCCAGCAGATGGACAGAACTCTCCTATAATTCACCCCTCCACTTT. This sequence encodes CASRWTELSYNSPLHF.

In DNA form, the CDR3 reads TGCAGCGTCGCAGGGGGCCCTACCACTGAAGCTTTCTTT. Its protein product is CSVAGGPTTEAFF. The chain combines TRBV29-1 with TRBJ1-1, with TRBD1 matching over 8 bases. In germline, CDR1 is SQVTM, CDR2 ANQGSEA. After removal of 6 bases from V and 4 bases from J, the junction contained 7 bases not matched to a gene. The CDR3 sequence is 13 residues long.

The V call is TRBV5-1, the J call TRBJ1-4; D might be TRBD1 (6 bases). Per the germline V gene, CDR1 is SGHRS and CDR2 is YFSETQ. The length of the CDR3 is 18 residues. The V end lost 1 base, the J end lost 0 bases, and 16 bases lay between the germline ends. CDR3 protein: CASSLSIFRGSTNEKLFF. The CDR3 DNA reads as TGCGCCAGCAGCTTGTCAATTTTTAGGGGGTCAACTAATGAAAAACTGTTTTTT.